This is a list of T cell receptor beta chains from one sample in a study of regulatory T cells in long-lasting Graves disease. MiXCR was run by TCRdb on the multiplex PCR reads, yielding one entry per CDR3 protein. In the table there are 520,000 or so distinct CDR3 sequences, about 12% of which are singletons. The same specimen was also included in a second study, on T cells in Graves' hyperthyroidism and ophthalmopathy.

The input for sequencing was peripheral blood mononuclear cells (PBMCs), taken at new diagnosis, from a patient treated with antithyroid drugs. The receptor set was obtained from a woman aged 25 to 39 with Graves disease. Each CDR3 is given with its conserved first and last residue. Each record gives: CDR3 protein, CDR3 DNA, J gene, clone size, V gene, D gene. D genes are given only for firm matches. Size is stated for part of the rows, as once, few or many counts, or as a class when the clone is expanded.

CDR3 protein: CASSFTVSPLHF
CDR3 DNA: TGTGCCAGCAGCTTTACAGTTTCACCCCTCCACTTT
J gene: TRBJ1-6
clone size: many
V gene: TRBV2
D gene: .

CDR3 protein: CASSQGSGTDTQYF
CDR3 DNA: TGCGCCAGCAGCCAAGGTTCCGGCACAGATACGCAGTATTTT
J gene: TRBJ2-3
clone size: .
V gene: TRBV4-1
D gene: .

CDR3 protein: CASSQDIGNLGYTF
CDR3 DNA: TGCGCCAGCAGCCAAGATATCGGAAACCTTGGCTACACCTTC
J gene: TRBJ1-2
clone size: few
V gene: TRBV4-3
D gene: .

CDR3 protein: CATSSSQLAGGRTDTQYF
CDR3 DNA: TGTGCCACCAGCAGCTCGCAACTAGCGGGAGGTCGGACAGATACGCAGTATTTT
J gene: TRBJ2-3
clone size: few
V gene: TRBV15
D gene: TRBD2

CDR3 protein: CASSPTEADTQYF
CDR3 DNA: TGTGCCAGCTCTCCTACGGAGGCAGATACGCAGTATTTT
J gene: TRBJ2-3
clone size: many
V gene: TRBV2
D gene: .

CDR3 protein: CASSLEGLAAQFWQETQYF
CDR3 DNA: TGCGCCAGCAGCTTGGAGGGACTAGCGGCCCAGTTCTGGCAAGAGACCCAGTACTTC
J gene: TRBJ2-5
clone size: few
V gene: TRBV5-1
D gene: TRBD2

CDR3 protein: CASTRERQETQYF
CDR3 DNA: TGTGCCAGCACCAGGGAGCGCCAAGAGACCCAGTACTTC
J gene: TRBJ2-5
clone size: few
V gene: TRBV2
D gene: .

CDR3 protein: CASSTYRQDEAFF
CDR3 DNA: TGTGCCAGTAGTACGTACAGACAAGATGAAGCTTTCTTT
J gene: TRBJ1-1
clone size: .
V gene: TRBV19
D gene: .

CDR3 protein: CASSGPRGSNTEAFF
CDR3 DNA: TGTGCCAGCAGTGGACCGAGGGGATCGAACACTGAAGCTTTCTTT
J gene: TRBJ1-1
clone size: many
V gene: TRBV12-3/TRBV12-4
D gene: .

CDR3 protein: CASSMARGTRSYNEQFF
CDR3 DNA: TGTGCCAGTAGTATGGCGAGGGGCACCCGCTCCTACAATGAGCAGTTCTTC
J gene: TRBJ2-1
clone size: .
V gene: TRBV19
D gene: .

CDR3 protein: CASSYANEGAHVQYF
CDR3 DNA: TGTGCCAGCAGCTACGCCAATGAGGGGGCACACGTTCAGTACTTC
J gene: TRBJ2-7
clone size: many
V gene: TRBV7-9
D gene: TRBD1

CDR3 protein: CASSLPPIGERGYTF
CDR3 DNA: TGTGCCAGCAGTTTACCCCCCATTGGGGAAAGGGGCTACACCTTC
J gene: TRBJ1-2
clone size: many
V gene: TRBV28
D gene: .

CDR3 protein: CASRILAEEETQYF
CDR3 DNA: TGTGCCAGCAGAATACTAGCGGAAGAAGAGACCCAGTACTTC
J gene: TRBJ2-5
clone size: many
V gene: TRBV28
D gene: TRBD2

CDR3 protein: CASSPHLGGTEAFF
CDR3 DNA: TGTGCCAGCAGCCCCCATCTAGGCGGCACTGAAGCTTTCTTT
J gene: TRBJ1-1
clone size: few
V gene: TRBV5-5
D gene: .

CDR3 protein: CASSLAGGIYNEQYF
CDR3 DNA: TGTGCCAGCAGCTTAGCGGGAGGGATCTACAATGAGCAGTACTTC
J gene: TRBJ2-7
clone size: few
V gene: TRBV11-2
D gene: TRBD2

CDR3 protein: CATSRDEAGVNTGELFF
CDR3 DNA: TGTGCCACCAGCAGAGATGAGGCAGGCGTTAACACCGGGGAGCTGTTTTTT
J gene: TRBJ2-2
clone size: few
V gene: TRBV15
D gene: .

CDR3 protein: CASSLSSPTDTQYF
CDR3 DNA: TGTGCCAGCAGTTTATCGAGCCCCACAGATACGCAGTATTTT
J gene: TRBJ2-3
clone size: many
V gene: TRBV27
D gene: .

CDR3 protein: CASSPLAGGSPDTQYF
CDR3 DNA: TGTGCCAGCAGTCCACTAGCGGGAGGTTCCCCAGATACGCAGTATTTT
J gene: TRBJ2-3
clone size: many
V gene: TRBV27
D gene: TRBD2

CDR3 protein: CASSMWRRGGEKLFF
CDR3 DNA: TGTGCCAGTAGTATGTGGCGACGGGGGGGCGAAAAACTGTTTTTT
J gene: TRBJ1-4
clone size: .
V gene: TRBV19
D gene: .

CDR3 protein: CASSLTAGVGYTF
CDR3 DNA: TGCGCCAGCAGCTTAACCGCGGGGGTCGGCTACACCTTC
J gene: TRBJ1-2
clone size: .
V gene: TRBV5-1
D gene: .

CDR3 protein: CSARHQTANYGYTF
CDR3 DNA: TGCAGTGCTAGACACCAGACAGCTAACTATGGCTACACCTTC
J gene: TRBJ1-2
clone size: .
V gene: TRBV20-1
D gene: .

CDR3 protein: CASREGTAAYEQYF
CDR3 DNA: TGTGCCAGCAGGGAAGGGACAGCTGCCTACGAGCAGTACTTC
J gene: TRBJ2-7
clone size: many
V gene: TRBV7-2
D gene: TRBD1

CDR3 protein: CASTVSGGYEQYF
CDR3 DNA: TGTGCCAGTACCGTATCCGGGGGCTACGAGCAGTACTTC
J gene: TRBJ2-7
clone size: .
V gene: TRBV19
D gene: .

CDR3 protein: CASRVVQGAMNTEAFF
CDR3 DNA: TGTGCCAGCAGAGTGGTACAGGGGGCGATGAACACTGAAGCTTTCTTT
J gene: TRBJ1-1
clone size: many
V gene: TRBV2
D gene: TRBD1

CDR3 protein: CSASRANEQFF
CDR3 DNA: TGCAGTGCTAGTAGGGCGAATGAGCAGTTCTTC
J gene: TRBJ2-1
clone size: few
V gene: TRBV20-1
D gene: .

CDR3 protein: CSAPGQGLYEQYF
CDR3 DNA: TGCAGTGCTCCGGGACAGGGTTTATACGAGCAGTACTTC
J gene: TRBJ2-7
clone size: many
V gene: TRBV20-1
D gene: TRBD1

CDR3 protein: CASSHVKGGGETDTQYF
CDR3 DNA: TGTGCCAGCAGCCATGTCAAGGGCGGGGGCGAGACAGATACGCAGTATTTT
J gene: TRBJ2-3
clone size: many
V gene: TRBV3-1
D gene: .

CDR3 protein: CASSPSQTSGNTIYF
CDR3 DNA: TGTGCCAGCTCACCCAGCCAGACCTCTGGAAACACCATATATTTT
J gene: TRBJ1-3
clone size: .
V gene: TRBV18
D gene: .

CDR3 protein: CASRASGQGVNYEQYF
CDR3 DNA: TGTGCCAGCAGGGCCTCGGGACAGGGGGTGAACTACGAGCAGTACTTC
J gene: TRBJ2-7
clone size: many
V gene: TRBV6-2/TRBV6-3
D gene: TRBD1

CDR3 protein: CASSVGGDTEAFF
CDR3 DNA: TGTGCCAGCAGCGTGGGGGGGGACACTGAAGCTTTCTTT
J gene: TRBJ1-1
clone size: many
V gene: TRBV9
D gene: .

CDR3 protein: CAWRKTGTAKPLHF
CDR3 DNA: TGTGCCTGGAGAAAGACCGGGACAGCCAAACCCCTCCACTTT
J gene: TRBJ1-6
clone size: many
V gene: TRBV30
D gene: TRBD1

CDR3 protein: CASSLALGADSNQPQHF
CDR3 DNA: TGTGCCAGCAGCTTGGCCCTAGGGGCCGATAGCAATCAGCCCCAGCATTTT
J gene: TRBJ1-5
clone size: many
V gene: TRBV5-8
D gene: .

CDR3 protein: CASSFYPGQGNTIYF
CDR3 DNA: TGTGCCAGCAGTTTTTATCCGGGACAGGGGAACACCATATATTTT
J gene: TRBJ1-3
clone size: few
V gene: TRBV12-3/TRBV12-4
D gene: TRBD1

CDR3 protein: CASSFRKLNTEAFF
CDR3 DNA: TGCGCCAGCAGCTTCCGTAAGTTGAACACTGAAGCTTTCTTT
J gene: TRBJ1-1
clone size: many
V gene: TRBV5-1
D gene: .

CDR3 protein: CASTLIPSDGANVLTF
CDR3 DNA: TGCGCCAGCACCTTGATCCCAAGTGATGGGGCCAACGTCCTGACTTTC
J gene: TRBJ2-6
clone size: .
V gene: TRBV5-1
D gene: .

CDR3 protein: CSAPSGPINEQFF
CDR3 DNA: TGCAGTGCTCCTAGCGGCCCAATCAATGAGCAGTTCTTC
J gene: TRBJ2-1
clone size: many
V gene: TRBV20-1
D gene: TRBD2

CDR3 protein: CASSLDPGTDTQYF
CDR3 DNA: TGTGCCAGCAGCTTAGATCCTGGCACAGATACGCAGTATTTT
J gene: TRBJ2-3
clone size: many
V gene: TRBV5-1
D gene: .

CDR3 protein: CASGSLDTQYF
CDR3 DNA: TGTGCTAGTGGTTCACTAGATACGCAGTATTTT
J gene: TRBJ2-3
clone size: .
V gene: TRBV12-5
D gene: .

CDR3 protein: CASSESIPYEQYF
CDR3 DNA: TGTGCCAGCAGTGAATCAATCCCCTACGAGCAGTACTTC
J gene: TRBJ2-7
clone size: .
V gene: TRBV2
D gene: .

CDR3 protein: CASSFNPGLITDTQYF
CDR3 DNA: TGTGCCAGCAGCTTTAACCCGGGACTTATCACAGATACGCAGTATTTT
J gene: TRBJ2-3
clone size: many
V gene: TRBV7-9
D gene: .

CDR3 protein: CAWEHYYGYTF
CDR3 DNA: TGTGCCTGGGAGCACTACTATGGCTACACCTTC
J gene: TRBJ1-2
clone size: .
V gene: TRBV30
D gene: .

CDR3 protein: CASSWIGQGVIAGGPEGQFF
CDR3 DNA: TGCGCCAGCAGCTGGATAGGACAGGGAGTAATAGCGGGAGGGCCCGAGGGGCAGTTCTTC
J gene: TRBJ2-1
clone size: many
V gene: TRBV5-1
D gene: TRBD2

CDR3 protein: CASSLPTGLHEQYF
CDR3 DNA: TGTGCCAGCAGTCTTCCGACAGGGCTCCACGAGCAGTACTTC
J gene: TRBJ2-7
clone size: once
V gene: TRBV28
D gene: TRBD1

CDR3 protein: CAWSVLGGANTGELFF
CDR3 DNA: TGTGCCTGGAGTGTACTGGGGGGAGCGAACACCGGGGAGCTGTTTTTT
J gene: TRBJ2-2
clone size: many
V gene: TRBV30
D gene: .

CDR3 protein: CASSYLALNNEQFF
CDR3 DNA: TGTGCCAGCAGCTATCTAGCGCTCAACAATGAGCAGTTCTTC
J gene: TRBJ2-1
clone size: many
V gene: TRBV5-6
D gene: .

CDR3 protein: CATSDGTGGSEKLFF
CDR3 DNA: TGTGCCACCAGTGACGGGACAGGGGGAAGTGAAAAACTGTTTTTT
J gene: TRBJ1-4
clone size: many
V gene: TRBV24-1
D gene: TRBD1

CDR3 protein: CSARRDLNNEQYF
CDR3 DNA: TGCAGTGCTAGGAGGGACCTAAACAACGAGCAGTACTTC
J gene: TRBJ2-7
clone size: many
V gene: TRBV20-1
D gene: .

CDR3 protein: CASRLTSTDTQYF
CDR3 DNA: TGTGCCAGTAGGCTCACAAGCACAGATACGCAGTATTTT
J gene: TRBJ2-3
clone size: few
V gene: TRBV19
D gene: .

CDR3 protein: CASSFWDKKFF
CDR3 DNA: TGTGCCAGCAGCTTTTGGGATAAAAAGTTCTTC
J gene: TRBJ2-1
clone size: few
V gene: TRBV7-2
D gene: .

CDR3 protein: CASSEKRHFSNQPQHF
CDR3 DNA: TGTGCCAGCAGCGAGAAACGACATTTTAGCAATCAGCCCCAGCATTTT
J gene: TRBJ1-5
clone size: many
V gene: TRBV6-1
D gene: .

CDR3 protein: CASSLTPAREGLNEQYF
CDR3 DNA: TGTGCCAGCAGCCTGACCCCAGCCCGGGAGGGCCTCAACGAGCAGTACTTC
J gene: TRBJ2-7
clone size: many
V gene: TRBV13
D gene: TRBD2

CDR3 protein: CASSQELGWSTGELFF
CDR3 DNA: TGTGCCAGCAGCCAAGAATTGGGGTGGTCCACCGGGGAGCTGTTTTTT
J gene: TRBJ2-2
clone size: .
V gene: TRBV4-2
D gene: .

CDR3 protein: CASSDSGINEQFF
CDR3 DNA: TGTGCCAGCAGCGATAGCGGGATCAATGAGCAGTTCTTC
J gene: TRBJ2-1
clone size: many
V gene: TRBV13
D gene: TRBD2

CDR3 protein: CASKASPRANTGELFF
CDR3 DNA: TGTGCCAGCAAGGCTTCCCCGAGAGCGAACACCGGGGAGCTGTTTTTT
J gene: TRBJ2-2
clone size: many
V gene: TRBV6-1
D gene: .

CDR3 protein: CASSLRRASSTDTQYF
CDR3 DNA: TGCGCCAGCAGCTTGAGACGGGCCTCTAGCACAGATACGCAGTATTTT
J gene: TRBJ2-3
clone size: .
V gene: TRBV5-1
D gene: .

CDR3 protein: CASSPWDRGPEAFF
CDR3 DNA: TGTGCCAGCTCACCATGGGACAGGGGTCCTGAAGCTTTCTTT
J gene: TRBJ1-1
clone size: .
V gene: TRBV18
D gene: TRBD1